One and the same sample provided the 5 T cell receptor beta chains below, sequenced in a study of graft-versus-host responses after intestinal transplantation. Libraries were prepared by immunoSEQ multiplex PCR; TCRdb keeps only in-frame clonotypes and omits some of them. This table has 12,000 or so clones, about three quarters appearing once. Sequencing used PBMCs, obtained around 530 days after intestinal transplant. All receptors derive from a human patient who received an intestinal transplant, so some T cells may come from the graft donor.

V and J are TRBV28 and TRBJ2-5; 9 bases are a match to TRBD1. This CDR3 has 14 residues. V lost 6 bases to trimming and J lost 5 bases; unmatched junction nucleotides: 7. Looked up from germline, CDR1 is MDHEN and CDR2 is SYDVKM. The CDR3 nucleotides read TGTGCCAGCAGACAATGGGGGACAGGGGAGACCCAGTACTTC. Its protein product is CASRQWGTGETQYF.

By share, this clone ranks as medium-sized. The J gene is TRBJ2-2, the V gene TRBV5-6; the D is unclear. The CDR3 runs to 12 residues. Trimming cost V 4 bases and J 5 bases, with 6 bases left between them. Germline CDR1 reads SGHDT; CDR2 reads YYEEEE. The CDR3 here is CASSGWTGELFF. CDR3 DNA sequence: TGTGCCAGCAGCGGCTGGACCGGGGAGCTGTTTTTT.

The sample holds a few counts of this clone. V usage is TRBV6-5 and J usage is TRBJ2-7, with D possibly matching TRBD1 (6 bases). Per germline, CDR1 MNHEY and CDR2 SVGAGI. V lost 6 bases to trimming and J lost 7 bases, with 19 bases between them. CDR3 size: 14 residues. The CDR3 spells CASSEVGAAGEQYF. In DNA, the CDR3 is TGTGCCAGCAGCGAGGTGGGGGCGGCTGGAGAGCAGTACTTC.

The V gene is TRBV7-6, the J gene TRBJ2-3, with 11 bases that match TRBD2. The CDR3 is 16 amino acids. Germline V gives CDR1 SGHVS, CDR2 FNYEAQ. With 1 base clipped from V and 1 base from J, the junction kept 1 base outside the gene matches. This CDR3 reads CASSLGGLAGTDTQYF. For the CDR3, the DNA is TGTGCCAGCAGCTTAGGGGGACTAGCGGGCACAGATACGCAGTATTTT.

The chain joins TRBV9 to TRBJ1-1; D is unresolved. Looked up from germline, CDR1 is SGDLS and CDR2 is YYNGEE. V lost 0 bases to trimming and J lost 2 bases, with 8 bases between them. This CDR3 has 14 amino acids. In DNA, the CDR3 is TGTGCCAGCAGCGTAGCTCCAGGCAACACTGAAGCTTTCTTT. This sequence encodes CASSVAPGNTEAFF.